This TCR beta chain was sequenced in a study of blood T cell repertoires in COVID-19. TCRdb's table, derived via immunoSEQ multiplex PCR, lists solely in-frame clones and lacks some. The repertoire holds more than 20,000 clones, with 75% to 85% as singletons. The TCR comes from a man aged 80 or over with active or convalescent COVID-19. The source material was peripheral blood.

The DNA for the CDR3 is TGTGCCAGCAGTGAAGGAGAGACAGGGAAGACTGAAGCTTTCTTT. Its protein product is CASSEGETGKTEAFF. The chain combines TRBV6-1 with TRBJ1-1, with TRBD1 identical over 7 bases. CDR1 and CDR2 from the germline V gene are MNHNS and SASEGT. The CDR3 sequence is 15 residues long. The J segment lost 5 bases and the V segment lost 1 base, leaving 7 bases of the junction unmatched.